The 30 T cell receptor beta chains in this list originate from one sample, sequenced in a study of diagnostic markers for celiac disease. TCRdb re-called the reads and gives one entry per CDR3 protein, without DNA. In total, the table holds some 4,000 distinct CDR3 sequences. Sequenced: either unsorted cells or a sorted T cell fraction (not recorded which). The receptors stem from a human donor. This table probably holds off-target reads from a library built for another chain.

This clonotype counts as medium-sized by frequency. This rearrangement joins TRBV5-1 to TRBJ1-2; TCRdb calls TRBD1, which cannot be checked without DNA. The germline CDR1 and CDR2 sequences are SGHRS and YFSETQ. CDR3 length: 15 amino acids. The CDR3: CASSLGTWDSNGYTF.

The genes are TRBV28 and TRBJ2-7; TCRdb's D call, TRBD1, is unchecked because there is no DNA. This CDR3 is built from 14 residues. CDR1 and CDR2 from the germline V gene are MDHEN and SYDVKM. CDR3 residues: CASRRTGNHYEQYF.

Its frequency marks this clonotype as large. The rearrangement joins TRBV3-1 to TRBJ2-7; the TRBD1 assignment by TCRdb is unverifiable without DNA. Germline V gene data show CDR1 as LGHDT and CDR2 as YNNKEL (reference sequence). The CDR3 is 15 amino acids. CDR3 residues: CASSLAVQGEHEQYF.

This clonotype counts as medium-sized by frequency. The CDR3 loop reads CSAWVRAPAPAFF. The rearrangement uses TRBV29-1 and TRBJ1-1. In germline, CDR1 is SQVTM, CDR2 ANQGSEA. This CDR3 comprises 13 residues.

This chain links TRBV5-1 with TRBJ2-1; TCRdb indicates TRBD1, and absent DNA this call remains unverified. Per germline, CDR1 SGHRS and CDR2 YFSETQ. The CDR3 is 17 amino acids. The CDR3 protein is CASSFPEDGFSYNEQFF.

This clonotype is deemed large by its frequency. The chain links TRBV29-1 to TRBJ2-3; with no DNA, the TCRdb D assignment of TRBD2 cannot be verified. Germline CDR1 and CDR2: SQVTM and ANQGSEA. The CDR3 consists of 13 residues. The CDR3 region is CSVAEGSTDTQYF.

CDR3 in amino acids: CASSLEGSRVYSVEQYF. The V and J genes are TRBV7-8 and TRBJ2-7; absent DNA, TCRdb's TRBD1 call cannot be checked. Germline CDR1 is SGHVS and CDR2 is FQNEAQ. CDR3 length equals 17 residues.

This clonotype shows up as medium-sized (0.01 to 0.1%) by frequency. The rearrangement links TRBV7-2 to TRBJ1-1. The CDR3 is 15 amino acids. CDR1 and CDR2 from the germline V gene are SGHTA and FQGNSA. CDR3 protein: CASSSLQGGSAEAFF.

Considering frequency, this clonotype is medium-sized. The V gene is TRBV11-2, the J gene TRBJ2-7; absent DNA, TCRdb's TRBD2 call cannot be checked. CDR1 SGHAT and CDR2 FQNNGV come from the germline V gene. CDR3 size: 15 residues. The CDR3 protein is CASSLAAGVGSKQYF.

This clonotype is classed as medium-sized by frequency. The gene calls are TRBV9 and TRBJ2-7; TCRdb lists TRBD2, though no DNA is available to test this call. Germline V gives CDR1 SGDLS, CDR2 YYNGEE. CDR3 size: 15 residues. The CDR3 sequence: CASSPGGQGGYEQYF.

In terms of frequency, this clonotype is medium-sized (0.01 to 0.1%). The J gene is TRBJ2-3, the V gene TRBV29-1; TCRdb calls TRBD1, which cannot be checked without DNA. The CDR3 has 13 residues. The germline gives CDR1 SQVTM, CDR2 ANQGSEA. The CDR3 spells CSVDGRGVDTQYF.

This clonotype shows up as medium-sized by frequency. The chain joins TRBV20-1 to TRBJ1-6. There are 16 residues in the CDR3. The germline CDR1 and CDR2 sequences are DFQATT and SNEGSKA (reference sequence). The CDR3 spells CSARDTPSSYNSPLHF.

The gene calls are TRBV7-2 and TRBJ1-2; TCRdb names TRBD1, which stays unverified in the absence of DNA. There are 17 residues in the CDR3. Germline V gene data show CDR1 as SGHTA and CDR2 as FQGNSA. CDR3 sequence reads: CASSSPRGPIPTLGYTF.

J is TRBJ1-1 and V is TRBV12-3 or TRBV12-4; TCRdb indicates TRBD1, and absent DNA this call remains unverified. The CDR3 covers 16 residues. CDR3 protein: CASSSRQGLTSTEAFF.

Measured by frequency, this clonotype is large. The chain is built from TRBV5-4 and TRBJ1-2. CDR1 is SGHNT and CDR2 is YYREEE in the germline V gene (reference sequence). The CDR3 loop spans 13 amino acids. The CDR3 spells CASSPTGNYGYTF. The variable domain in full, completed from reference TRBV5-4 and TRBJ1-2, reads ETGVTQSPTHLIKTRGQQVTLRCSSQSGHNTVSWYQQALGQGPQFIFQYYREEENGRGNFPPRFSGLQFPNYSSELNVNALELDDSALYLCASSPTGNYGYTFGSGTRLTVV.

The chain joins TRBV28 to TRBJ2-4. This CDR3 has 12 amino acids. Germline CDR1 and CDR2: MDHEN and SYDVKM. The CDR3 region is CASSPDRNIQYF.

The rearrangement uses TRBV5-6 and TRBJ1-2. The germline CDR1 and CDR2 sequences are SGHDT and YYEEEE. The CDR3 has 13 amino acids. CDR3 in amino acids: CASNLIANYGYTF.

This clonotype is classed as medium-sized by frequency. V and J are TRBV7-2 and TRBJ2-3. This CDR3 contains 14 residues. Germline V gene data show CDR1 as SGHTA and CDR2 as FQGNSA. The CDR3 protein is CASSSRTSTDTQYF.

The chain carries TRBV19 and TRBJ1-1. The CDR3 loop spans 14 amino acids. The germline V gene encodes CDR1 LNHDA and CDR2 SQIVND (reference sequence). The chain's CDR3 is CASTLSSLNTEAFF.

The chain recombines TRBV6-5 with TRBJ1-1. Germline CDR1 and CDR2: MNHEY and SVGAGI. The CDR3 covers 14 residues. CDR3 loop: CASSYMSVGTEAFF.

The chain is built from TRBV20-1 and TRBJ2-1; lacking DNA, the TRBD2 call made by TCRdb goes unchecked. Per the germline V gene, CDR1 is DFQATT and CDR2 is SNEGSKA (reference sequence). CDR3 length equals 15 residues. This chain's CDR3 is CSAATSGGAYNEQFF.

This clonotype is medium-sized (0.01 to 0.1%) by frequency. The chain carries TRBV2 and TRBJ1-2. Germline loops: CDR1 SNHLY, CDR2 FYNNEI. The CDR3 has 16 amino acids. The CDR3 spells CASSEAGKSRLYGYTF.

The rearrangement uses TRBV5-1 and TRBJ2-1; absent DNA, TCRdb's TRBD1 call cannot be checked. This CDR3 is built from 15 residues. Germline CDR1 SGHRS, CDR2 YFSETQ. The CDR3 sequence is CASSQGLVGGAEQFF.

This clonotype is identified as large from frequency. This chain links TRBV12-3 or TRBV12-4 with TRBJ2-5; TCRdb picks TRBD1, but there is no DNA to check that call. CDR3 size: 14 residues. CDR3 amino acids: CASSLIAPEVTQYF.

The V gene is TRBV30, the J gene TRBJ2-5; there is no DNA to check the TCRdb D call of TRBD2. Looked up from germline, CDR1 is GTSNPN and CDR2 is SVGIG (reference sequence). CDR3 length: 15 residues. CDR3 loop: CAWSEGLAGEETQYF.

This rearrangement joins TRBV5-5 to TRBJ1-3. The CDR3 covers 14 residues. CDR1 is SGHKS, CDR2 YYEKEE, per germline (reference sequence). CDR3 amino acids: CASSFWSSGNTIYF. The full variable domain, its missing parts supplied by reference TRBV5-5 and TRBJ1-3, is DAGVTQSPTHLIKTRGQQVTLRCSPISGHKSVSWYQQVLGQGPQFIFQYYEKEERGRGNFPDRFSARQFPNYSSELNVNALLLGDSALYLCASSFWSSGNTIYFGEGSWLTVV.

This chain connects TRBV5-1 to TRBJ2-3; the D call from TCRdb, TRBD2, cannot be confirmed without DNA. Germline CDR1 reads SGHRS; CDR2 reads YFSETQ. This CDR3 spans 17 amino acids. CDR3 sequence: CASSRTSGGDYTDTQYF. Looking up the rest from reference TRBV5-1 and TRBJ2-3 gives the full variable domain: KAGVTQTPRYLIKTRGQQVTLSCSPISGHRSVSWYQQTPGQGLQFLFEYFSETQRNKGNFPGRFSGRQFSNSRSEMNVSTLELGDSALYLCASSRTSGGDYTDTQYFGPGTRLTVL.

CDR3 residues: CASSRTGGVTDTQYF. This chain uses TRBV2 with TRBJ2-3; TCRdb gives TRBD1 as the D gene, but with no DNA this cannot be confirmed. The CDR3 contains 15 residues. Germline CDR1 is SNHLY and CDR2 is FYNNEI.

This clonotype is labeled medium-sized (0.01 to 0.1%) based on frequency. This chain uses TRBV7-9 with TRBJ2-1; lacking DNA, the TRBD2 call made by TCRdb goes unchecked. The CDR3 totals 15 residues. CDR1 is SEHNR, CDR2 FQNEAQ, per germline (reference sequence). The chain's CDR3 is CASSLVLAAVNEQFF. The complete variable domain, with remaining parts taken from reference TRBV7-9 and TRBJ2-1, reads DTGVSQNPRHKITKRGQNVTFRCDPISEHNRLYWYRQTLGQGPEFLTYFQNEAQLEKSRLLSDRFSAERPKGSFSTLEIQRTEQGDSAMYLCASSLVLAAVNEQFFGPGTRLTVL.

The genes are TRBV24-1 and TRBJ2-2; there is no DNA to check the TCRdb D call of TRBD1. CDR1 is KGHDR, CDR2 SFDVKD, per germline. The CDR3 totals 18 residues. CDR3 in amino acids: CATSDWESGGSLSGELFF.